The 17 T cell receptor beta chains in this list originate from one sample, sequenced in a study of tumor-infiltrating lymphocytes in primary liver carcinoma. The source of the blood RNA was unsorted whole blood, and germline DNA was extracted as well. Reverse transcription of about 0.5 ug total RNA with a constant-region primer produced TCR beta cDNA. Slightly modified ARM-PCR served as the procedure for the TCR beta libraries. These libraries came from three rounds of nested multiplex PCR. Each of the first two PCR rounds ran around 10 cycles with TRBV1-TRBV30 forward and C-beta reverse primers. TCRdb analysed the multiplex PCR reads with MiXCR anew, one entry per CDR3 protein. The sample comprises approximately 300,000 distinct CDR3 sequences, 65% of which are singletons, and about 8.4% rests with the top ten. The sample consisted of peripheral blood. Receptors originate from a man in his forties with primary liver carcinoma and hepatitis B virus infection.

A word on this clonotype: Given a much more abundant clone one base away, this may be a read error. The CDR3 region is CDSSRQITGELFF. In DNA form, the CDR3 reads TGTGACAGCAGCCGACAGATCACCGGGGAGCTGTTTTTT. V gene TRBV14 combines with J gene TRBJ2-2; D perhaps matches TRBD1 (5 bases). Germline V gene data show CDR1 as SGHDN and CDR2 as FVKESK. The CDR3 runs 13 residues.

This clonotype was found a few times. The chain carries TRBV6-2 or TRBV6-3 and TRBJ2-5, with D uncertain. The germline V gene encodes CDR1 MNHEY and CDR2 SVGEGT. The CDR3 has 16 amino acids. V was pared by 0 bases and J by 0 bases, with 11 bases between. The CDR3 protein is CASSYSLDKYQETQYF. The CDR3 DNA follows: TGTGCCAGCAGTTACTCCCTCGACAAGTACCAAGAGACCCAGTACTTC.

The chain joins TRBV5-6 to TRBJ1-1; a weak D match, TRBD1 (5 bases). The CDR3 totals 17 residues. In germline, CDR1 is SGHDT, CDR2 YYEEEE. Trimming shortened V by 0 bases and J by 0 bases, and 15 bases separated the two germline ends. The DNA for the CDR3 is TGTGCCAGCAGCTTGGACAGAGGGACCACCATGAACACTGAAGCTTTCTTT. Amino acid sequence: CASSLDRGTTMNTEAFF.

For this clonotype: A read error may be the cause here, since a much bigger clone is one base away. This chain connects TRBV4-1 to TRBJ2-4; 7 nucleotides match TRBD1. This CDR3 is 16 amino acids long. Germline V gene sequence: CDR1 MGHRA, CDR2 YSYEKL. The CDR3 loop is CASSARQGLAKSIQYF. CDR3 nucleotides: TGCGCCAGCAGCGCACGACAGGGATTAGCCAAAAGCATTCAGTACTTC.

This clonotype was seen repeatedly, ten times or more. The V call is TRBV12-3 or TRBV12-4, the J call TRBJ1-5, with 8 bases that match TRBD1. CDR3 length: 16 amino acids. Trimming cost V 5 bases and J 4 bases; bases outside gene matches: 10. CDR3 nucleotide sequence: TGTGCCAGCAGTCTTGCGGACAGGGACATAAATCAGCCCCAGCATTTT. Translated, it gives CASSLADRDINQPQHF.

The chain recombines TRBV12-3 or TRBV12-4 with TRBJ2-7; TRBD2 matches 9 bases. V was pared by 8 bases and J by 5 bases, with 25 bases of the junction left unmatched. This CDR3 has 19 residues. The CDR3 nucleotides are TGTGCCAGCTCCTCCCGTCGACCCGATAGCGGGAGAGGTAGGCACGAGCAGTACTTC. Translated, it gives CASSSRRPDSGRGRHEQYF.

On this clonotype: It may be a read error: a sequence one base away is much more abundant. The V gene is TRBV6-1, the J gene TRBJ2-7; 8 positions agree with TRBD1. In germline, CDR1 is MNHNS, CDR2 SASEGT. The V and J ends lost 0 bases and 3 bases, in that order; junction bases with no gene match: 4. The CDR3 contains 15 residues. The CDR3 bases are TGTGCCAGCAGTGAAGCGGCAGGGGGCCACTACGAGCAGTACTTC. Encoded protein: CASSEAAGGHYEQYF.

Notes on this clonotype: A much larger clonotype is one base distant, so this may be a read error. The CDR3 end shows no conserved phenylalanine or tryptophan, and so a read error is likely. The chain joins TRBV6-2 or TRBV6-3 to TRBJ1-2; TRBD1 is a possible D gene (5 bases). V was pared by 4 bases and J by 7 bases, with 13 bases between. Germline V CDR1 and CDR2: MNHEY, SVGEGT. CDR3 length equals 13 residues. The CDR3 here is CASSSTRVGGYTY. In nucleotides, the CDR3 is TGTGCCAGCAGTTCCACCAGGGTTGGTGGCTACACCTAC.

As regards this clonotype: A much bigger clone sits one base away, suggesting this may be a read error. This chain connects TRBV4-2 to TRBJ2-7, with 8 bases lining up with TRBD2. Germline loops: CDR1 LGHNA, CDR2 YNFKEQ. CDR3 size: 15 residues. The CDR3 DNA follows: TGTGCCAGCAACCAAGGGGACCTCCCGGGAGGGGAGCAGTACTTC. Its translation: CASNQGDLPGGEQYF.

This clonotype was seen at least ten times. This chain joins TRBV4-1 and TRBJ2-1, with D tentatively TRBD2 (6 bases). The CDR3 sequence is 13 residues long. Between the trimmed V and J ends, which lost 4 bases and 9 bases, there was a span of 13 bases. The germline V gene encodes CDR1 MGHRA and CDR2 YSYEKL. CDR3 nucleotide sequence: TGCGCCAGCAGCCCTGGAGGGGTTAGTGAGCAGTTCTTC. Amino acids: CASSPGGVSEQFF.

The chain joins TRBV30 to TRBJ1-1; D unresolved. V shed 3 bases and J shed 7 bases, with 15 bases lying between them. CDR1 is GTSNPN and CDR2 is SVGIG in the germline V gene (reference sequence). The CDR3 is made up of 13 amino acids. The CDR3 loop is CAWRLARGIEAFF. CDR3 DNA sequence: TGTGCCTGGAGACTCGCCCGAGGGATTGAAGCTTTCTTT. The whole variable domain, filled in from reference TRBV30 and TRBJ1-1, reads SQTIHQWPATLVQPVGSPLSLECTVEGTSNPNLYWYRQAAGRGLQLLFYSVGIGQISSEVPQNLSASRPQDRQFILSSKKLLLSDSGFYLCAWRLARGIEAFFGQGTRLTVV.

Remarks on this clonotype: A much larger clone sits a single nucleotide away, making a read error possible. V usage is TRBV10-3 and J usage is TRBJ2-3, with no clear D. Germline-derived CDR1 and CDR2 are ENHRY and SYGVKD. V was clipped by 6 bases and J by 5 bases, with 9 bases between them. The CDR3 is 12 amino acids. The CDR3 DNA follows: TGTGCCATCAGCGAGAAGCGAGATACGCAGTATTTT. Translating it yields CAISEKRDTQYF.

A word on this clonotype: The conserved phenylalanine or tryptophan is not found at the CDR3 terminus, so this likely reflects a read error. The J gene is TRBJ2-1, the V gene TRBV11-2; no definite D call. V lost 5 bases and J 8 bases, leaving 22 bases between the germline ends. CDR1 SGHAT and CDR2 FQNNGV come from the germline V gene. This CDR3 is 16 amino acids long. For the CDR3, the DNA is TGTGCCAGCAGCGTTTTAGCTGGAGCACTGGTCGATGAGCAGTTCGTC. This encodes CASSVLAGALVDEQFV.

This clonotype was seen a few times. The J gene is TRBJ2-7, the V gene TRBV7-9, with D unclear. CDR3 length equals 12 residues. Germline lookup yields CDR1 SEHNR and CDR2 FQNEAQ (reference sequence). The V gene lost 8 bases and the J gene lost 0 bases, with 8 bases spanning the gap. The CDR3 is CASAWNSYEQYF. For the CDR3, the DNA is TGTGCCAGCGCTTGGAACTCCTACGAGCAGTACTTC.

On this clonotype itself: This may come from a read error, since a much larger clone is one base off. The chain couples TRBV29-1 to TRBJ2-4; D gene unclear. Germline values: CDR1 SQVTM, CDR2 ANQGSEA. CDR3 length equals 13 residues. The CDR3, as DNA: TGCAGCGTTGTCAGCGTTCGACAAAACATTCTGTACTTC. Translating it yields CSVVSVRQNILYF.

With respect to this clonotype: At one end, the junction sequence differs from germline, possibly due to a read error. The chain combines TRBV5-1 with TRBJ1-2; TRBD1 is a possible D gene (5 bases). The V gene's germline CDR1 is SGHRS and CDR2 YFSETQ. The CDR3 is 14 residues long. CDR3 DNA: TGCGCCAGTAGCCCTTGGACATGGGGCGATGGCTTCACCTTC. Amino acids: CASSPWTWGDGFTF.

Note on this clonotype: A single base separates this from a much larger clone, so it may be a read error. The CDR3 spells CASSSRDGNGCTF. As DNA, the CDR3 is TGTGCCAGCAGCTCCAGGGACGGGAATGGCTGCACCTTC. V gene TRBV28 combines with J gene TRBJ1-2; the D gene is possibly TRBD1 (5 bases). This CDR3 is 13 amino acids long. CDR1 is MDHEN, CDR2 SYDVKM, per germline.